This entry describes one TCR beta chain. Its antigen is currently unknown. Preparation of the TCRbeta library involved a method that used unique molecular identifiers. TCRdb independently ran MiXCR on the PCR reads; one entry per CDR3 protein. The profile shows about 220,000 distinct CDR3 sequences, about 15% of them singletons. This entry belongs to a study of T-cell reconstitution after alpha-beta-depleted transplantation in children. The CDR3 is 14 residues long. The V segment lost 1 base and the J segment 4 bases; nucleotides outside the gene matches: 2. CDR1 and CDR2 from the germline V gene are MGHDK and SYGVNS. Study-wide findings and caveats: Newly produced T cells mostly accounted for T-cell counts and diversity one year post-transplant. About two months after transplant, alpha-beta T cells reportedly came from several hundred expanded graft clones.

The clonotype comes from a male patient aged 2-15 years who had a stem cell transplant for acute lymphoblastic leukemia, so the T cells may come from the graft donor. V and J are TRBV25-1 and TRBJ2-7; TRBD1 aligns across 9 bases. This material consisted of PBMCs, mostly from graft donor cells, taken 360 days after TCRalphabeta/CD19-depleted stem cell transplant. Written as DNA, the CDR3 is TGTGCCAGCAGTGAATGGGACAGGGAGTACGAGCAGTACTTC. Translated: CASSEWDREYEQYF.